This T cell receptor (beta chain) was documented in a study of T cells in Graves' hyperthyroidism and ophthalmopathy. V was cut by 5 bases and J by 6 bases, with 14 bases left in between. The CDR3 has 13 amino acids. The germline V gene encodes CDR1 MNHNS and CDR2 SASEGT. Whole-study results and caveats: Ophthalmopathy was predicted by the model a median of approximately 6 months ahead of onset.

There are many counts of this clonotype. As yet, its antigen is unknown. RNA transcripts were the template for amplifying TCR beta CDR3 regions. RT-PCR in the first round (using the HTBI primer set) targeted the TCR CDR3. MiXCR, applied by TCRdb to the multiplex PCR reads, yields one record per CDR3 protein. The table includes around 380,000 distinct CDR3 sequences, 13% detected once. Sequenced: blood. This clonotype originated in a man younger than 40 with Graves' hyperthyroidism that later progressed to Graves' ophthalmopathy. This sequence joins TRBV6-1 and TRBJ2-7; tentatively, D is TRBD1 or TRBD2 (7 bases each). CDR3 residues: CASSSQGEGEQYF. DNA of the CDR3: TGTGCCAGCAGTTCGCAGGGGGAGGGCGAGCAGTACTTC.